Listed below are T cell receptor beta chains from one sample, sequenced in a study of PD-1 blockade in classical Hodgkin lymphoma. Repertoires were generated with immunoSEQ multiplex PCR, while TCRdb's copy carries only in-frame clones and drops some. The table lists more than 45,000 clones, about three quarters of them singletons, with about 11% in the top ten. Source: peripheral blood mononuclear cells (PBMCs), taken at baseline. These receptors were obtained from a human donor with classical Hodgkin lymphoma. The CDR3 runs from the conserved cysteine through the conserved F or W. The D gene is left open where the match is weak. A row's size may be missing; if present it is once, few, many or a size class.

V gene	J gene	clone size	D gene	CDR3 DNA	CDR3 protein
TRBV5-1	TRBJ2-1	-	-	TGCGCCAGCAGCTTGGGCGGGAAGCCGACGGATGAGCAGTTCTTC	CASSLGGKPTDEQFF
TRBV19	TRBJ1-2	few	TRBD1	TGTGCCAGTAGTATAGTTCGGACAGGCAACTATGGCTACACCTTC	CASSIVRTGNYGYTF
TRBV27	TRBJ2-5	few	-	TGTGCCAGCGGAGGCAGGGGGGGAGAAGAGACCCAGTACTTC	CASGGRGGEETQYF
TRBV5-4	TRBJ1-1	-	-	TGTGCCAGCAGCTTGGGGGCAGGGAAAACTGAAGCTTTCTTT	CASSLGAGKTEAFF
TRBV6-5	TRBJ1-6	-	-	TGTGCCAGCAGTGGGGGGGGATCACCCCTCCACTTT	CASSGGGSPLHF
TRBV5-1	TRBJ2-7	medium-sized	TRBD1	TGCGCCAGCAGCTTGGGGTCATCACAGGGGAACGAGCAGTACTTC	CASSLGSSQGNEQYF
TRBV5-1	TRBJ1-1	few	-	TGCGCCAGCAGCTTGGTGACAGATCCTTACACTGAAGCTTTCTTT	CASSLVTDPYTEAFF
TRBV7-9	TRBJ2-7	-	-	TGTGCCAGCAGCTTGGCACAGGGAGGGTTGAACGAGCAGTACTTC	CASSLAQGGLNEQYF
TRBV27	TRBJ1-1	few	-	TGTGCCAGCAGCGCCCAGGGGTCGTACACTGAAGCTTTCTTT	CASSAQGSYTEAFF
TRBV11-3	TRBJ1-1	medium-sized	-	TGTGCCAGCAGCTTAGGTCCCGGGAGCACTGAAGCTTTCTTT	CASSLGPGSTEAFF
TRBV7-8	TRBJ2-1	-	TRBD2	TGTGCCAGCAGCGTTCGGGAGGACCCCTACAATGAGCAGTTCTTC	CASSVREDPYNEQFF
TRBV15	TRBJ1-1	-	TRBD1	TGTGCCACCAGAAACGGACAGGCCGTAGGCACTGAAGCTTTCTTT	CATRNGQAVGTEAFF
TRBV5-1	TRBJ2-1	-	-	TGCGCCAGCAGCTTAACCCCGAACAATGAGCAGTTCTTC	CASSLTPNNEQFF
TRBV29-1	TRBJ2-1	-	TRBD1	TGCAGCGTTGAAGATGATCTCGGGACAGGGGTCAACAATGAGCAGTTCTTC	CSVEDDLGTGVNNEQFF
TRBV11-1	TRBJ2-3	-	-	TGTGCCAGCAGCCAAGCCACTGGCACAGATACGCAGTATTTT	CASSQATGTDTQYF
TRBV19	TRBJ2-2	-	-	TGTGCCAGTAGTTCCGGGACGATCCAAGGAGGGGAGCTGTTTTTT	CASSSGTIQGGELFF
TRBV9	TRBJ2-7	-	-	TGTGCCAGCAGCCCCAATGACTGGGCCACCGAGCAGTACTTC	CASSPNDWATEQYF
TRBV30	TRBJ2-1	-	-	TGTGCCTGGAGTGTAGGAGCGGGTCTTAACAATGAGCAGTTCTTC	CAWSVGAGLNNEQFF
TRBV2	TRBJ1-1	-	TRBD1	TGTGCCAGCAGACTAGAGACAGGGGTGACTTTCTTT	CASRLETGVTFF
TRBV5-1	TRBJ1-1	-	-	TGCGCCAGCAGCCTACTACAGGGGAACACTGAAGCTTTCTTT	CASSLLQGNTEAFF
TRBV21-1	TRBJ1-1	-	-	TGTGCCAGCAGCCAACCCTATGGCAGGGCAGAGTACACTGAAGCTTTCTTT	CASSQPYGRAEYTEAFF
TRBV5-6	TRBJ1-1	few	-	TGTGCCAGCAGCCTCGGGGGATGGCAGGGAGAAGCTTTCTTT	CASSLGGWQGEAFF
TRBV18	TRBJ1-5	-	TRBD1	TGTGCCAGCTCACCACCGGGACAGGGAAATCAGCCCCAGCATTTT	CASSPPGQGNQPQHF
TRBV6-1	TRBJ1-2	few	TRBD1	TGTGCCAGCAGTGCATCGACAGGGGTGGATGGCTACACCTTC	CASSASTGVDGYTF
TRBV27	TRBJ1-2	-	-	TGTGCCAGCAGTACCAGGGGCCCCCTCGACGGCTACACCTTC	CASSTRGPLDGYTF
TRBV13	TRBJ2-1	-	-	TGTGCCAGCAGCCTAGGGGCCAATGATGAGCAGTTCTTC	CASSLGANDEQFF
TRBV10-3	TRBJ2-5	once	-	TGTGCCATGATAGCGTCAGGGGAAGCACCAGAGACCCAGTACTTC	CAMIASGEAPETQYF
TRBV7-9	TRBJ2-7	-	TRBD1	TGTGCCAGCAGCAAGAGAACAGGGGTTTTCTCCTACGAGCAGTACTTC	CASSKRTGVFSYEQYF
TRBV27	TRBJ2-7	-	-	TGTGCCAGCAGTTTATATCTGAGTGGGAGGTACGAGCAGTACTTC	CASSLYLSGRYEQYF
TRBV4-1	TRBJ2-1	-	-	TGCGCCAGCTCACCTCCCACAGGGACGAGATACAATGAGCAGTTCTTC	CASSPPTGTRYNEQFF
TRBV5-6	TRBJ2-3	-	TRBD2	TGTGCCAGCTCCCTCCCCGTTAGCGGGAGGCTGAGCACAGATACGCAGTATTTT	CASSLPVSGRLSTDTQYF
TRBV7-9	TRBJ1-6	-	-	TGTGCCAGCAGGGGGGTGGGAGGGTACAGATCCCTTGTGAATTCACCCCTCCACTTT	CASRGVGGYRSLVNSPLHF
TRBV7-2	TRBJ1-2	few	TRBD1	TGTGCCAGCAGTTCGGGACAGGGTGAGGGGTATGGCTACACCTTC	CASSSGQGEGYGYTF
TRBV9	TRBJ2-7	-	TRBD1	TGTGCCAGCAGCGTAGCACCGGACAGGGTCTACGAGCAGTACTTC	CASSVAPDRVYEQYF
TRBV4-1	TRBJ1-1	-	-	TGCGCCAGCAGCCACGAGGACAGATTGAACACTGAAGCTTTCTTT	CASSHEDRLNTEAFF
TRBV9	TRBJ1-3	once	TRBD1	TGTGCCAGCAGCGTAGGGGGGACAGGGGATGGAAACACCATATATTTT	CASSVGGTGDGNTIYF
TRBV5-5	TRBJ2-3	-	-	TGTGCCAGCAGCCGGGGCGTCGGGACGATGGGCACAGATACGCAGTATTTT	CASSRGVGTMGTDTQYF
TRBV7-9	TRBJ2-5	-	TRBD2	TGTGCCAGCAGCTTAGCGGGAGGGCCTGGGGAGACCCAGTACTTC	CASSLAGGPGETQYF
TRBV7-3	TRBJ1-2	-	TRBD1	TGTGCCAGCAGCCCGTACCAGGGGGCTGGCTACACCTTC	CASSPYQGAGYTF
TRBV28	TRBJ2-3	-	TRBD1	TGTGCCAGCATCCCATTGGGGACAGTTAGCACAGATACGCAGTATTTT	CASIPLGTVSTDTQYF
TRBV6-1	TRBJ1-2	-	-	TGTGCCAGCCTCCACGGGGTCGCCGGCCAGATCTTC	CASLHGVAGQIF
TRBV7-2	TRBJ2-1	few	-	TGTGCCAGCAGCCAACGCTTCTGGGAGCAGTTCTTC	CASSQRFWEQFF
TRBV9	TRBJ2-7	-	TRBD2	TGTGCCAGCAGCGTTACCGGGACTAGCGGGACTTCCGAGCAGTACTTC	CASSVTGTSGTSEQYF
TRBV6-1	TRBJ1-1	-	-	TGTGCCACCGATGGACAAATGAACACTGAAGCTTTCTTT	CATDGQMNTEAFF
TRBV6-5	TRBJ2-2	-	TRBD1	TGTGCCAGCACTCCAGGGGGTCGAACCGGGGAGCTGTTTTTT	CASTPGGRTGELFF
TRBV20-1	TRBJ2-5	-	-	TGCAGTGCGAAAAAAAAGACCCAGTACTTC	CSAKKKTQYF
TRBV9	TRBJ2-6	-	-	TGTGCCAGCAGCGTAGCAGGTTTCTCTGGGGCCAACGTCCTGACTTTC	CASSVAGFSGANVLTF
TRBV6-5	TRBJ1-6	-	TRBD1	TGTGCCAGCAGCCCTGGGACAGACAATTCACCCCTCCACTTT	CASSPGTDNSPLHF
TRBV18	TRBJ2-2	-	-	TGTGCCAGCCCTCACCCGAACACCGAGGAGCTGTTTTTT	CASPHPNTEELFF